The 27 T cell receptor beta chains below were found in one sample sequenced in a study of early T cells in non-severe SARS-CoV-2 infection. TCRdb passed the 5' RACE reads through MiXCR, listing each CDR3 protein once. This table has about 29,000 distinct CDR3 sequences, roughly 5.3% appearing once. The source material was whole blood. The source of these receptors is an adult who was a healthcare worker with PCR-confirmed SARS-CoV-2 infection or an uninfected control (not recorded which).

This clonotype was counted at least ten times. The DNA of the CDR3 is TGCAGTGCTAGAGCCTATAGCGGGGGGCTAGCCAAAAACATTCAGTACTTC. Protein: CSARAYSGGLAKNIQYF. This chain links TRBV20-1 with TRBJ2-4; 10 bases are shared with TRBD2. Germline CDR1 reads DFQATT; CDR2 reads SNEGSKA (reference sequence). The CDR3 runs to 17 residues. V lost 1 base to trimming and J lost 0 bases; unmatched junction nucleotides: 6.

This chain links TRBV25-1 with TRBJ2-6; D assignment may be TRBD1 or TRBD2 (5 bases each). Germline CDR1 and CDR2: MGHDK and SYGVNS. V was shortened by 1 base and J by 0 bases, with 13 bases between the two germline ends. This CDR3 spans 18 amino acids. CDR3 residues: CASSESGTSSSGANVLTF. CDR3 DNA sequence: TGTGCCAGCAGTGAATCAGGGACGTCGAGCTCTGGGGCCAACGTCCTGACTTTC.

This clonotype has a handful of counts. The V and J genes are TRBV7-8 and TRBJ2-5; 7 bases fit TRBD1. Germline CDR1 is SGHVS and CDR2 is FQNEAQ. V trimming: 2 bases; J trimming: 4 bases; junction bases outside the gene matches: 13. This CDR3 is built from 17 residues. The CDR3 sequence is CASSLPPGTDLGETQYF. The DNA for the CDR3 is TGTGCCAGCAGCTTACCCCCCGGGACAGACCTAGGAGAGACCCAGTACTTC.

This clonotype appeared a few times. The chain carries TRBV27 and TRBJ2-4; TRBD2 matches at 9 bases. The CDR3 sequence is 16 residues long. V gave up 3 bases and J gave up 0 bases; unmatched junction bases: 3. Germline V gene sequence: CDR1 MNHEY, CDR2 SMNVEV (reference sequence). The CDR3 is CASSFLAGLAKNIQYF. CDR3 nucleotides: TGTGCCAGCAGTTTCCTAGCGGGGCTAGCCAAAAACATTCAGTACTTC.

This clonotype has a count of ten or more. The chain couples TRBV7-2 to TRBJ2-7, with 7 bases aligning to TRBD1. Germline loops: CDR1 SGHTA, CDR2 FQGNSA. Unmatched junction bases numbered 8, after V lost 5 bases and J lost 1 base. The CDR3 contains 15 residues. The CDR3 DNA reads TGTGCCAGCAGCCTCCAGGGACAGACATCCTACGAGCAGTACTTC. Its protein is CASSLQGQTSYEQYF.

This rearrangement joins TRBV6-6 to TRBJ2-7; TRBD1 matches 11 bases. With 5 bases clipped from V and 3 bases from J, the junction kept 3 bases outside the gene matches. Germline V gene data show CDR1 as MNHNY and CDR2 as SVGAGI (reference sequence). The CDR3 totals 14 residues. The CDR3 DNA follows: TGTGCCAGCAGTAAAGGGACAGGGGGCTACGAGCAGTACTTC. As protein: CASSKGTGGYEQYF.

This clonotype showed up many times. The J gene is TRBJ1-5, the V gene TRBV5-1, with TRBD1 matching 7 bases. The J segment lost 6 bases and the V segment lost 0 bases, leaving 6 bases of the junction unmatched. This CDR3 is built from 15 residues. Germline loops: CDR1 SGHRS, CDR2 YFSETQ. The CDR3 DNA is TGCGCCAGCAGCTTGGGAGGGGGCGCGGGTCAGCCCCAGCATTTT. As protein: CASSLGGGAGQPQHF.

The chain carries TRBV12-3 or TRBV12-4 and TRBJ1-1; TRBD1 might be the D (5 bases). Deletions cut 5 bases from V and 4 bases from J, with 14 bases between. The CDR3 is 14 residues long. The CDR3 DNA reads as TGTGCCAGCAGTAACGGGACCGCTGGCACTGAAGCTTTCTTT. It is translated as CASSNGTAGTEAFF.

This clonotype was counted many times. The genes are TRBV20-1 and TRBJ2-7; 9 bases match TRBD2. CDR3 size: 17 residues. Germline loops: CDR1 DFQATT, CDR2 SNEGSKA (reference sequence). V shed 0 bases, J shed 4 bases, and the junction held 13 bases outside the gene matches. The CDR3 DNA reads as TGCAGTGCTAGAGATGCCCCGGCTAGCGGGAACATGTACGAGCAGTACTTC. Protein sequence: CSARDAPASGNMYEQYF.

This clonotype counts as medium-sized. The chain couples TRBV29-1 to TRBJ2-1; tentative D call: TRBD1 (5 bases). This CDR3 spans 11 amino acids. The germline gives CDR1 SQVTM, CDR2 ANQGSEA. V was trimmed by 6 bases and J by 4 bases, leaving 7 bases between them. The CDR3 protein is CSVRQYNEQFF. In DNA form, the CDR3 reads TGCAGCGTAAGACAGTACAATGAGCAGTTCTTC.

The chain employs TRBV2 and TRBJ1-1; D call uncertain. In germline, CDR1 is SNHLY, CDR2 FYNNEI. This CDR3 contains 14 residues. Trimming cost V 1 base and J 0 bases, with 6 bases left between them. The DNA for the CDR3 is TGTGCCAGCAGTGAAGGGACGCTGAACACTGAAGCTTTCTTT. It codes for CASSEGTLNTEAFF.

Many counts were recorded for this clonotype. This chain links TRBV18 with TRBJ2-6, with D possibly TRBD1 on 5 matching bases. This CDR3 spans 17 amino acids. V was pared by 0 bases and J by 0 bases, with 9 bases between. Looked up from germline, CDR1 is KGHSH and CDR2 is LQKENI. This CDR3 reads CASSPPAGNSGANVLTF. The CDR3 DNA is TGTGCCAGCTCACCACCGGCAGGGAACTCTGGGGCCAACGTCCTGACTTTC.

This clonotype was seen ten or more times. The gene calls are TRBV19 and TRBJ2-3; D perhaps matches TRBD2 (6 bases). CDR3 length equals 14 residues. Germline V gene sequence: CDR1 LNHDA, CDR2 SQIVND (reference sequence). Trimming took off 5 bases at V and 4 bases at J, with 13 bases between the two ends. CDR3: CASSQMRGADTQYF. In DNA, the CDR3 is TGTGCCAGTAGTCAGATGCGGGGAGCAGATACGCAGTATTTT.

This clonotype has ten or more counts. This chain links TRBV20-1 with TRBJ2-2, with D possibly TRBD2 on 6 matching bases. V was shortened by 2 bases and J by 6 bases, with 13 bases between the two germline ends. The CDR3 sequence is 14 residues long. Germline CDR1 reads DFQATT; CDR2 reads SNEGSKA (reference sequence). This chain's CDR3 is CSARSGGSAGELFF. The DNA for the CDR3 is TGCAGTGCTAGATCTGGAGGGAGTGCCGGGGAGCTGTTTTTT.

By sample fraction, this clonotype is medium-sized. This chain uses TRBV19 with TRBJ2-1, with 9 bases aligning to TRBD2. CDR1 and CDR2 from the germline V gene are LNHDA and SQIVND (reference sequence). The CDR3 length is 14 residues. V lost 6 bases and J lost 8; bases outside the gene matches: 8. The CDR3 nucleotides are TGTGCCAGTAGCTTGACTAGCGGTGTACATGAGCAGTTCTTC. This codes for CASSLTSGVHEQFF.

This clonotype was seen repeatedly, ten times or more. J is TRBJ2-3 and V is TRBV5-1; 8 bases match TRBD1. The CDR3 loop spans 15 amino acids. V shed 3 bases and J 2 bases; nucleotides not matched to a gene: 5. CDR1 and CDR2 (germline): SGHRS, YFSETQ. In DNA form, the CDR3 reads TGCGCCAGCAGCTCGCTGACAGGGGACACAGATACGCAGTATTTT. It codes for CASSSLTGDTDTQYF. Combining the CDR3 with reference TRBV5-1 and TRBJ2-3 gives the whole variable domain KAGVTQTPRYLIKTRGQQVTLSCSPISGHRSVSWYQQTPGQGLQFLFEYFSETQRNKGNFPGRFSGRQFSNSRSEMNVSTLELGDSALYLCASSSLTGDTDTQYFGPGTRLTVL.

This clonotype was recorded at least ten times. V gene TRBV7-8 combines with J gene TRBJ2-1; unclear D gene. The V end lost 5 bases, the J end lost 10 bases, and 18 bases lay between the germline ends. Per germline, CDR1 SGHVS and CDR2 FQNEAQ. This CDR3 comprises 14 residues. CDR3 sequence: CASSLSVGPVEQFF. The CDR3 DNA is TGTGCCAGCAGCCTTTCCGTCGGACCCGTGGAGCAGTTCTTC. The full variable domain, its missing parts supplied by reference TRBV7-8 and TRBJ2-1, is GAGVSQSPRYKVAKRGQDVALRCDPISGHVSLFWYQQALGQGPEFLTYFQNEAQLDKSGLPSDRFFAERPEGSVSTLKIQRTQQEDSAVYLCASSLSVGPVEQFFGPGTRLTVL.

This clonotype was found many times. CDR3 sequence reads: CASSPYPGRDSYNEQFF. The CDR3 DNA reads TGTGCCAGCAGCCCCTACCCCGGGCGCGACTCCTACAATGAGCAGTTCTTC. The genes are TRBV7-8 and TRBJ2-1, with D unresolved. The CDR3 sequence is 17 residues long. The germline CDR1 and CDR2 sequences are SGHVS and FQNEAQ. V shed 5 bases and J shed 0 bases, with 17 bases lying between them.

This clonotype was recorded many times. J is TRBJ2-6 and V is TRBV12-3 or TRBV12-4; no clear D gene. The V end lost 1 base, the J end lost 0 bases, and 13 bases lay between the germline ends. This CDR3 has 18 amino acids. For the CDR3, the DNA is TGTGCCAGCAGTTTAGGGGCCTTTTATTCCTCTGGGGCCAACGTCCTGACTTTC. This sequence encodes CASSLGAFYSSGANVLTF.

This clonotype was found many times. The genes are TRBV18 and TRBJ1-4; 10 bases line up with TRBD1. The ends lost 6 bases at V and 8 bases at J; junction bases unmatched: 6. There are 14 residues in the CDR3. Germline V gives CDR1 KGHSH, CDR2 LQKENI. This CDR3 is CASSEGQGHEKLFF. The DNA for the CDR3 is TGTGCCAGCTCGGAGGGACAGGGGCACGAAAAACTGTTTTTT.

This clonotype was observed many times. The V and J genes are TRBV20-1 and TRBJ1-2; maybe TRBD1 (6 bases). Between the trimmed V and J ends, which lost 4 bases and 4 bases, there was a span of 13 bases. The CDR3 extends over 13 amino acids. CDR1 DFQATT and CDR2 SNEGSKA come from the germline V gene (reference sequence). The CDR3 DNA is TGCAGTGCTACGGAGGGGGGAATCTATGGCTACACCTTC. Protein: CSATEGGIYGYTF.

The table lists this clonotype with many counts. The J gene is TRBJ2-1, the V gene TRBV9; 10 bases line up with TRBD2. CDR3 length equals 16 residues. J gave up 9 bases and V 3 bases, and 12 bases lay outside the gene matches. Germline CDR1 SGDLS, CDR2 YYNGEE. The CDR3 reads CASSADPSGRGGEQFF. As DNA, the CDR3 is TGTGCCAGCAGCGCCGATCCTAGCGGGAGAGGCGGTGAGCAGTTCTTC.

In its sample, this clonotype was seen many times. V gene TRBV6-1 combines with J gene TRBJ2-7; maybe TRBD1 (5 bases). Trimming took 3 bases from V and 0 from J, leaving 6 bases between them. This CDR3 comprises 13 residues. In germline, CDR1 is MNHNS, CDR2 SASEGT. The CDR3 sequence is CASSDDSSYEQYF. In DNA, the CDR3 is TGTGCCAGCAGTGACGACAGCTCCTACGAGCAGTACTTC.

This clonotype was detected ten times or more. This chain uses TRBV29-1 with TRBJ2-7; perhaps TRBD1 as D (5 bases). In germline, CDR1 is SQVTM, CDR2 ANQGSEA. V lost 1 base to trimming and J lost 2 bases, with 12 bases between them. The CDR3 is 14 residues long. CDR3 DNA: TGCAGCGTTGAAGCGGATCAGGGCCCCTACGAGCAGTACTTC. Amino acid sequence: CSVEADQGPYEQYF.

This clonotype appeared a few times. The chain links TRBV7-9 to TRBJ2-5; tentative D call: TRBD1 (6 bases). The CDR3 length is 15 residues. Trimming left V 6 bases short and J 0 bases short, with 14 bases between. The germline gives CDR1 SEHNR, CDR2 FQNEAQ (reference sequence). The CDR3 sequence: CASRPTGTHQETQYF. Written as DNA, the CDR3 is TGTGCCAGCAGACCTACCGGGACACACCAAGAGACCCAGTACTTC.

This clonotype was seen at least ten times. The V gene is TRBV10-3, the J gene TRBJ2-1, with 7 bases that match TRBD2. This CDR3 contains 13 residues. Losses at the gene ends were 10 bases for V and 10 bases for J; bases not matched to a gene: 13. Germline V lookup: CDR1 ENHRY, CDR2 SYGVKD. CDR3 DNA sequence: TGTGCCACCCAGAGGGGAGGGCCCTCGGAGCAGTTCTTC. This translates into CATQRGGPSEQFF.

There are many counts of this clonotype. This chain connects TRBV7-8 to TRBJ1-2; possible D gene TRBD1, 5 bases. The germline V gene encodes CDR1 SGHVS and CDR2 FQNEAQ. V shed 6 bases and J shed 2 bases, with 19 bases lying between them. The CDR3 is 16 residues long. CDR3 DNA sequence: TGTGCCAGCAGTCCAAGCGGGGGACGGAGAAACTATGGCTACACCTTC. Translating gives CASSPSGGRRNYGYTF.